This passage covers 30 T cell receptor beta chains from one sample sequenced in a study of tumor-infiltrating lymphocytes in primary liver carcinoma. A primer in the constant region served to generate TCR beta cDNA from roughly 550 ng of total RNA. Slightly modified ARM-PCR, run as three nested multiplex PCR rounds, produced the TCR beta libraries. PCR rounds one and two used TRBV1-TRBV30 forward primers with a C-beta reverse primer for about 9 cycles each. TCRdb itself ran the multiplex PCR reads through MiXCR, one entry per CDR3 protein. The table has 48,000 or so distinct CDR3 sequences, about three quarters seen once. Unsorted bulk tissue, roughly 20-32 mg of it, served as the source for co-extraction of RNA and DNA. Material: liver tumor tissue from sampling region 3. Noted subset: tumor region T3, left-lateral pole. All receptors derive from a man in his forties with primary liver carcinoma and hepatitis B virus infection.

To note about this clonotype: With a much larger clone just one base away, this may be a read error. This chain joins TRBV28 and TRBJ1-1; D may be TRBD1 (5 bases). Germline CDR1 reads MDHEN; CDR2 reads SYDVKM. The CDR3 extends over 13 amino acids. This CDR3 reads CASRLRQNTQAFF. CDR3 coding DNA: TGTGCCAGCAGACTACGACAGAACACTCAAGCTTTCTTT.

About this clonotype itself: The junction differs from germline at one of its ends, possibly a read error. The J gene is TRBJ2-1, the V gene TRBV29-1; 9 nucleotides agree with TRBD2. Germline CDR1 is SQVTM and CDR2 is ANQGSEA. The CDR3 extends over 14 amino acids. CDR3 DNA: TGCAGCGTTCCGACTAGCGGCAACTATAATGAGCAGTCCTTC. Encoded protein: CSVPTSGNYNEQSF.

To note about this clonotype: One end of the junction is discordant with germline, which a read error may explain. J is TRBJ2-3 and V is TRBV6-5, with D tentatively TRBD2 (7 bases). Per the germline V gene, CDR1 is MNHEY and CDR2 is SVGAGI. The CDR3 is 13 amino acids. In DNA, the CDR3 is TGTGCCAGCCTGGACTCGGGGGGCGATGCGCAATATTTT. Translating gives CASLDSGGDAQYF.

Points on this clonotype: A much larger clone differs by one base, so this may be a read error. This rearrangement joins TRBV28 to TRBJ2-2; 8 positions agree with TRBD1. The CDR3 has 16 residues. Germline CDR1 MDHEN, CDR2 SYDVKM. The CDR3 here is CASSLGQGRGTVELFF. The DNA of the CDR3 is TGTGCCAGCTCCCTAGGACAGGGTCGAGGCACCGTGGAGCTGTTTTTT.

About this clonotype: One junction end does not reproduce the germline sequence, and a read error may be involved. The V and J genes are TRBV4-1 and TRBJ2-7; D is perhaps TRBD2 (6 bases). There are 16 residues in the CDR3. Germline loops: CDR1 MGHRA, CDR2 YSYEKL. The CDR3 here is CASSQDFSGGSHEQYF. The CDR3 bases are TGCGCCAGCAGCCAAGATTTTAGCGGAGGCTCCCACGAGCAATACTTC.

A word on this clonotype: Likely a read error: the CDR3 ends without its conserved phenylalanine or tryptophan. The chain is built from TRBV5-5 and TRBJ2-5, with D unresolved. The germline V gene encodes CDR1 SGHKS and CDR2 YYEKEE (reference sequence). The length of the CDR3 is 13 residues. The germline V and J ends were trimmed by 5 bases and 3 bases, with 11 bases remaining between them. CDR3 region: CASSDDLEETQYL. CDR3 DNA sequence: TGTGCCAGCAGTGACGACCTTGAAGAGACCCAGTACCTC.

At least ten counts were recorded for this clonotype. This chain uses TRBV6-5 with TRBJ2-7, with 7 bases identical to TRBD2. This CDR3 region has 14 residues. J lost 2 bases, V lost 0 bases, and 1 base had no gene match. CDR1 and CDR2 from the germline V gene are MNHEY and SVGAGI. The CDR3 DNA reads TGTGCCAGCAGTTACTCCGGGGGGACCTACGAGCAGTACTTC. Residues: CASSYSGGTYEQYF.

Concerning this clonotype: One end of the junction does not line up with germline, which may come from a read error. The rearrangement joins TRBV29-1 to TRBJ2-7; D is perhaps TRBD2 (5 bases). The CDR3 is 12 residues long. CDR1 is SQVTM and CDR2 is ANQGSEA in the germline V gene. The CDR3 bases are TGCAGTGTTGAAGATCTAGGGAGAGACCAGTACTTC. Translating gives CSVEDLGRDQYF.

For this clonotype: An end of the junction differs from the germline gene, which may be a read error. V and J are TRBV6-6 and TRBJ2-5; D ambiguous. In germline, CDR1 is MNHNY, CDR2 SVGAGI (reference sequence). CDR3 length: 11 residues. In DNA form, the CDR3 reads TGTGCCAGCGGTACCGAAGAGACGCAGTACTTC. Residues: CASGTEETQYF.

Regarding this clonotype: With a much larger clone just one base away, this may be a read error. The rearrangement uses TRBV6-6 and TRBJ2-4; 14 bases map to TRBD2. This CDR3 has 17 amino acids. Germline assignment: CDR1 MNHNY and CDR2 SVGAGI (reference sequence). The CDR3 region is CVTLWGGLAGEEDIQYF. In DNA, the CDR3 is TGTGTCACGTTGTGGGGGGGACTAGCGGGAGAAGAGGACATTCAGTACTTC.

The CDR3 DNA is TGTGCCGGTAGCCCCGACAGGTCGACCTACGAGCAGTACTTC. It yields the protein CAGSPDRSTYEQYF. This chain links TRBV6-5 with TRBJ2-7; D might be TRBD1 (6 bases). The V gene lost 11 bases and the J gene lost 2 bases, with 19 bases spanning the gap. This CDR3 comprises 14 residues. Germline V gene sequence: CDR1 MNHEY, CDR2 SVGAGI.

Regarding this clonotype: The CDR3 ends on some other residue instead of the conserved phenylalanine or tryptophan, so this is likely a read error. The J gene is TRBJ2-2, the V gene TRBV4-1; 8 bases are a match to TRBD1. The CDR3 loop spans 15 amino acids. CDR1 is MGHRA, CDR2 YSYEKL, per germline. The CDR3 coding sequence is TGTGCCAGCAGTCAGGACAGGGTTTTCACCGGGGAGCTGTTTTAT. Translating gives CASSQDRVFTGELFY.

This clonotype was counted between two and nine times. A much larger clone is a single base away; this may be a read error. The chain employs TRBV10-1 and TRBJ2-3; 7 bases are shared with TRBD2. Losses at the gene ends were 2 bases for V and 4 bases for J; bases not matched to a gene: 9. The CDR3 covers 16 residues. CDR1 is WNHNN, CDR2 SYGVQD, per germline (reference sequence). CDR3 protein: CASSEGSSGNPDTQYF. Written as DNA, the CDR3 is TGCGCCAGCAGTGAGGGCAGCAGCGGGAACCCAGATACGCAGTATTTT.

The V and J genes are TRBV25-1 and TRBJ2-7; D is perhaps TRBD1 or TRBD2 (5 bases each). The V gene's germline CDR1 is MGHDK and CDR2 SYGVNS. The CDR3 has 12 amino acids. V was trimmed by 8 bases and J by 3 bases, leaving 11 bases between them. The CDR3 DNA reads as TGTGCCAGCGTTGGGACCATCTACGAGCAGTACTTC. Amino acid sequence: CASVGTIYEQYF.

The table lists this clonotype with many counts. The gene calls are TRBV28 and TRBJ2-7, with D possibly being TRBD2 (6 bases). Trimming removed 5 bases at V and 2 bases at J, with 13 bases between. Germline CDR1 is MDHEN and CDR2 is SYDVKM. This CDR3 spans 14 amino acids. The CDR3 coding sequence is TGTGCCAGCAGTCTACAAGCGGGTGCCTACGAGCAGTACTTC. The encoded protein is CASSLQAGAYEQYF. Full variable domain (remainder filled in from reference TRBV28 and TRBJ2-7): DVKVTQSSRYLVKRTGEKVFLECVQDMDHENMFWYRQDPGLGLRLIYFSYDVKMKEKGDIPEGYSVSREKKERFSLILESASTNQTSMYLCASSLQAGAYEQYFGPGTRLTVT.

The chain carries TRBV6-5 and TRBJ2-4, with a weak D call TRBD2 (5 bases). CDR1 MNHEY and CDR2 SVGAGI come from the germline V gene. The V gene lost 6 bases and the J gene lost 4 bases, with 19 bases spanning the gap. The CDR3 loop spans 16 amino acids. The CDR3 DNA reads TGTGCCAGCAGAGCACTAACGGGGTTGGCAAAAAACATTCAGTACTTC. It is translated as CASRALTGLAKNIQYF.

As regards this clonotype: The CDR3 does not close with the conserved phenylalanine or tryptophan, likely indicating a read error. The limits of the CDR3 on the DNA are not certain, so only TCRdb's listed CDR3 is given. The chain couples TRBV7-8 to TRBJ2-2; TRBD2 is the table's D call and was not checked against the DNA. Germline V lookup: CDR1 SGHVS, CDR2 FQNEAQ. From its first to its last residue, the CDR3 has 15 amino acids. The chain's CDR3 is CASSDGLAGTGEPFL.

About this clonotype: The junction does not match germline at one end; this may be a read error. The CDR3 loop reads CASNQEQSVAIHYYEQYF. CDR3 DNA: TGTGCCAGCAACCAAGAACAGTCGGTAGCCATCCACTACTATGAGCAGTACTTC. The chain has TRBV4-2 and TRBJ2-7; D remains unclear. CDR1 is LGHNA, CDR2 YNFKEQ, per germline. The CDR3 covers 18 residues.

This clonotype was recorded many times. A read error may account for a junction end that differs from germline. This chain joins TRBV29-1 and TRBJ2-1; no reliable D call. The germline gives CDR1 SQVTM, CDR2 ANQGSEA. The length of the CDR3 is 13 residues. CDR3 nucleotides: TGCAGCGCTGAAGAGACTGACTACAATGAGCAGTTCTTC. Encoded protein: CSAEETDYNEQFF.

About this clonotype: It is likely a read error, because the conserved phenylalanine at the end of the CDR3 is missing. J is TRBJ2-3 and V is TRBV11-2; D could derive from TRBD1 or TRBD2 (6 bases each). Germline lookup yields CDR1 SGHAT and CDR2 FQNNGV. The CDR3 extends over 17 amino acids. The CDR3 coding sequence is TGTGTCAGCAGTCGTAGCGGACAGCTTATTAGCAAAGATACGCAGTATCTT. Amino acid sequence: CVSSRSGQLISKDTQYL.

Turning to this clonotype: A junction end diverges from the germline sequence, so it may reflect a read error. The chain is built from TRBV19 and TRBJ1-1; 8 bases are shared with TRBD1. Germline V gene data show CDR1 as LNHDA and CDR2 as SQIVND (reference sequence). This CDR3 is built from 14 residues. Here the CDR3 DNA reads TGTTCCAGTAGGGCGACAGGGGAAAACACTGAAGCTTCCTTT. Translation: CSSRATGENTEASF.

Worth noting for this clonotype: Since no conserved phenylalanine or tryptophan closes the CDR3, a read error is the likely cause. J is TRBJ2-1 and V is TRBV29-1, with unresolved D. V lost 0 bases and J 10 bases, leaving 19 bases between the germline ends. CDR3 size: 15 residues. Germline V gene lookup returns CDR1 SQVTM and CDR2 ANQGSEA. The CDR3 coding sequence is TGCAGCGTTGAAGATCCCAGGCGTTTGAGCTTGGAGCAGTTCCCC. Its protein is CSVEDPRRLSLEQFP.

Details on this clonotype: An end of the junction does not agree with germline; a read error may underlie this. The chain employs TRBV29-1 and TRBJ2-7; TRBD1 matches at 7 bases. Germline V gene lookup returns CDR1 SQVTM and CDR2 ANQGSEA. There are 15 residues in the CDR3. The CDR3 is CSVEVQGVIQKEQYF. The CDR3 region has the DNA TGCAGCGTTGAGGTGCAGGGGGTTATTCAGAAGGAGCAATACTTC.

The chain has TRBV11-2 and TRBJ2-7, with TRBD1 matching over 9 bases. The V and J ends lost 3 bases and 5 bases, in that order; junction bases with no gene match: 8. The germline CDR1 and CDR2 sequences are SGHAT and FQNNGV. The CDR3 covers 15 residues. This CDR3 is CASSFTGGRGHEQYF. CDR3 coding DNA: TGTGCCAGCAGCTTTACAGGGGGCCGGGGGCACGAGCAGTACTTC.

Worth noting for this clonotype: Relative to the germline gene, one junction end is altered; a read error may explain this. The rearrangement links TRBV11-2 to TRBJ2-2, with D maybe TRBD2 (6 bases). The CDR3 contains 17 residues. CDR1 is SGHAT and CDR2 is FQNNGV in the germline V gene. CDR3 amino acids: CANSFDRDCVGTGELFF. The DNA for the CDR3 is TGTGCCAACAGCTTTGATCGGGACTGTGTCGGCACCGGGGAGCTGTTTTTT.

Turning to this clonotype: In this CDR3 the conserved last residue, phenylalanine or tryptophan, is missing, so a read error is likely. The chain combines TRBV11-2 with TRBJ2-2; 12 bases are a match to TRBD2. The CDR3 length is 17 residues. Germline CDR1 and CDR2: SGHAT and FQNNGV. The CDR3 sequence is CASSGGLAGRNTGALFV. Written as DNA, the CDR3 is TGTGCCAGCAGCGGAGGACTAGCGGGGCGGAACACCGGGGCGCTGTTTGTT.

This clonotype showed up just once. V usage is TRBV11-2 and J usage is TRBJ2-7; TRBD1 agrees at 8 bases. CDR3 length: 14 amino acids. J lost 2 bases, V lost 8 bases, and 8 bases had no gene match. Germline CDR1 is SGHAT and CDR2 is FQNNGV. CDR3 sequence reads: CASLGRGLTYEQYF. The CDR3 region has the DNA TGTGCCAGCTTAGGCAGGGGGCTTACCTACGAGCAGTACTTC. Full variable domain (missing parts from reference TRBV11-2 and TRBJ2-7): EAGVAQSPRYKIIEKRQSVAFWCNPISGHATLYWYQQILGQGPKLLIQFQNNGVVDDSQLPKDRFSAERLKGVDSTLKIQPAKLEDSAVYLCASLGRGLTYEQYFGPGTRLTVT.

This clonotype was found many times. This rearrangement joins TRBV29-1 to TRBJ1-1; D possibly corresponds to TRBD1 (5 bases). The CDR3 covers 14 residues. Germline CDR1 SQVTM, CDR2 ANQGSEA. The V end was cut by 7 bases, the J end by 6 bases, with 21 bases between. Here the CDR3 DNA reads TGCAGCGGTTCACGCGGGACCAAGGGGTCTGAAGCTTTCTTT. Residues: CSGSRGTKGSEAFF.

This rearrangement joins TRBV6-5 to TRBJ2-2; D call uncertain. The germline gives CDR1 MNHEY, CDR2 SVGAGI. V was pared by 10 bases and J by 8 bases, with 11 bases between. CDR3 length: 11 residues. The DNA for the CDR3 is TGTGCCAAGAGCCTCTGGGGGGAGCTGTTTTTT. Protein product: CAKSLWGELFF.

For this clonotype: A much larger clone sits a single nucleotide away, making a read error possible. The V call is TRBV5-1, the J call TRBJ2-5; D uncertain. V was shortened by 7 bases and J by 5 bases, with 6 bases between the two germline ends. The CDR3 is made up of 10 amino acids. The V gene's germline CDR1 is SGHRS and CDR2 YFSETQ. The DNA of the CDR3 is TGCGCCAGCGGCCAGGAGACCCAGTACTTC. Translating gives CASGQETQYF.